Listed below are T cell receptor beta chains from one sample, sequenced in a study of OX40 agonist ivuxolimab in advanced cancers. Data came from immunoSEQ multiplex PCR; TCRdb stores just in-frame clones and leaves some out. The sample contains around 76,000 clones, 70% to 90% of which appear only once. This material consisted of CD4+ or CD8+ T cells sorted from blood, taken in a trial of the OX40 agonist ivuxolimab. The receptors here all came from an adult with an advanced solid tumor such as melanoma, head and neck, liver or kidney cancer. Each CDR3 is given with its conserved first and last residue. A D gene is named only where the DNA matches it firmly. Rows give clone size only sometimes, using once, few, many, or a class for an expanded clone.

d_call clone_size j_call cdr3_length v_call cdr3_nt cdr3_aa
TRBD1 - TRBJ2-7 14 TRBV9 TGTGCCAGCAGCGTAGGACAGGGTACTACGGTGCAGTACTTC CASSVGQGTTVQYF
TRBD2 - TRBJ2-5 13 TRBV10-1 TGCGCCAGCAGTAGCGGGAGCTACGAGACCCAGTACTTC CASSSGSYETQYF
- - TRBJ2-1 13 TRBV18 TGTGCCAGCTCCTCGATGCCTAGGCGTGAGCAGTTCTTC CASSSMPRREQFF
TRBD1 - TRBJ1-4 14 TRBV18 TGTGCCAGCTCTCGAGACAGGGGGGATGAAAAACTGTTTTTT CASSRDRGDEKLFF
- - TRBJ2-7 14 TRBV6-1 TGTGCCAGCAGTGAAGTGGGGACTCTCTACGAGCAGTACTTC CASSEVGTLYEQYF
- - TRBJ1-5 17 TRBV18 TGTGCCAGCTCAGATCGTCTGGGACACCTAAGCAATCAGCCCCAGCATTTT CASSDRLGHLSNQPQHF
- - TRBJ1-6 14 TRBV14 TGTGCCAGCAGCCAAGAGGGGCGGGTGGGACCCCTCCACTTT CASSQEGRVGPLHF
TRBD2 - TRBJ2-1 14 TRBV6-6 TGTGCCAGCAACCCGCAGCGGGAGGACAATGAGCAGTTCTTC CASNPQREDNEQFF
- - TRBJ2-5 13 TRBV10-3 TGTGCCATCAGTGATTTCAGGGTGGAGACCCAGTACTTC CAISDFRVETQYF
TRBD1 - TRBJ1-2 13 TRBV29-1 TGCAGCGTCGCTGGACAGGGGGCCTATGGCTACACCTTC CSVAGQGAYGYTF
- - TRBJ2-1 13 TRBV7-8 TGTGCCAGCAGCTTAGGGCCCCAATCGGAACAGTTCTTC CASSLGPQSEQFF
- - TRBJ2-7 15 TRBV4-1 TGCGCCAGCAGCCAAGATAGTCCAGGCCCCTACGAGCAGTACTTC CASSQDSPGPYEQYF
- - TRBJ2-2 11 TRBV6-6 TGTGCCATCGAGGGGGGCGGGGAGCTGTTTTTT CAIEGGGELFF
TRBD2 - TRBJ2-5 15 TRBV14 TGTGCCAGCAGCCAAGTTCGAAGCGGGAGTGAGACCCAGTACTTC CASSQVRSGSETQYF
TRBD1 - TRBJ2-3 13 TRBV2 TGTGCCAGCAGGGGGACAGTTCAAGATACGCAGTATTTT CASRGTVQDTQYF
TRBD2 - TRBJ2-5 16 TRBV6-6 TGTGCCAGCAGCCGAACCGGGACTAGCGTTCGGGAGACCCAGTACTTC CASSRTGTSVRETQYF
TRBD2 - TRBJ2-3 15 TRBV6-5 TGTGCCAGCAGTAAACTAGCGGGAGGGGCAGATACGCAGTATTTT CASSKLAGGADTQYF
TRBD2 once TRBJ2-2 16 TRBV5-1 TGCGCCAGCAGCTTGGGGACTAGCGGGAGACGCGAGGAGCTGTTTTTT CASSLGTSGRREELFF
- - TRBJ2-3 16 TRBV9 TGTGCCAGCAGCGCCTCGCTCGCGTCTAGCACAGATACGCAGTATTTT CASSASLASSTDTQYF
TRBD1 - TRBJ1-1 17 TRBV7-8 TGTGCCAGCAGCCCTCGACAGGGGGCGAGTGGGAACACTGAAGCTTTCTTT CASSPRQGASGNTEAFF
- - TRBJ2-7 14 TRBV10-3 TGTGCCAGCACCCTTGGGACTGGGGCCTACGAGCAGTACTTC CASTLGTGAYEQYF
- - TRBJ2-7 14 TRBV5-1 TGCGCCAGCAGCTTGAATGCGGGCACCCACGAGCAGTACTTC CASSLNAGTHEQYF
TRBD1 once TRBJ1-3 17 TRBV9 TGTGCCAGCAGCGAATCCGGGACAGGCCTCTCTGGAAACACCATATATTTT CASSESGTGLSGNTIYF
TRBD1 - TRBJ1-6 17 TRBV4-2 TGTGCCAGCAGCCAAGAGGCCCCGGGACAGGGTTATTCACCCCTCCACTTT CASSQEAPGQGYSPLHF
TRBD1 - TRBJ1-5 16 TRBV6-1 TGTGCCAGCAGTGATCCGCCGGGACAGGGCAATCAGCCCCAGCATTTT CASSDPPGQGNQPQHF
- - TRBJ2-1 11 TRBV20-1 TGCAGTGCCTCCAGGGGGGATGAGCAGTTCTTC CSASRGDEQFF
TRBD2 - TRBJ2-7 16 TRBV5-1 TGCGCCAGCAGCTTGGGTGTAGCGGGAGGTTCCTACGAGCAGTACTTC CASSLGVAGGSYEQYF
- - TRBJ2-1 15 TRBV18 TGTGCCAGCTCACCACCGTCACTAGCCTACAATGAGCAGTTCTTC CASSPPSLAYNEQFF
- - TRBJ1-1 15 TRBV7-3 TGTGCCAGCAGCTTATCCCAGACCATGAACACTGAAGCTTTCTTT CASSLSQTMNTEAFF
- - TRBJ2-1 15 TRBV10-2 TGCGCCAGCAGTGAGTTCCCCCGGTCCTACAATGAGCAGTTCTTC CASSEFPRSYNEQFF
TRBD1 - TRBJ1-2 14 TRBV6-6 TGTGCCAGCAGCAAGACGACAGGGTACTATGGCTACACCTTC CASSKTTGYYGYTF
TRBD2 - TRBJ2-7 15 TRBV4-1 TGCGCCAGCAGCCAAGAGGGACTAGGCGGATACGAGCAGTACTTC CASSQEGLGGYEQYF
- - TRBJ1-2 15 TRBV14 TGTGCCAGCAGCCCTGGAGGAGGGCCCTACTATGGCTACACCTTC CASSPGGGPYYGYTF
- - TRBJ2-7 14 TRBV11-1 TGTGCCAGCAGCCCCGGACTGGGTTCCTACGAGCAGTACTTC CASSPGLGSYEQYF
TRBD1 - TRBJ1-1 13 TRBV10-3 TGTGCCAGCAACAGGGGGCTCCGGGCTGAAGCTTTCTTT CASNRGLRAEAFF
- medium-sized TRBJ1-1 12 TRBV7-2 TGTGCCAGCAGCCCAGGGGCCACTGAAGCTTTCTTT CASSPGATEAFF
- - TRBJ2-1 12 TRBV28 TGTGCCAGCATCGCGGGATACAATGAGCAGTTCTTC CASIAGYNEQFF
- - TRBJ2-7 13 TRBV29-1 TGCAGCGTTGTTGTCCAAACGAACTACGAGCAGTACTTC CSVVVQTNYEQYF
- few TRBJ1-2 14 TRBV7-9 TGTGCCAGCAGCTTAGAGGTTTTGGGGGATGGCTACACCTTC CASSLEVLGDGYTF
TRBD2 few TRBJ2-2 15 TRBV30 TGTGCCTGGACTCCACTAGCGGGAAGCGCCGGGGAGCTGTTTTTT CAWTPLAGSAGELFF
TRBD2 - TRBJ2-2 13 TRBV6-4 TGTGCCAGCAGTAGCGGGAGCACCGGGGAGCTGTTTTTT CASSSGSTGELFF
- - TRBJ2-3 15 TRBV7-3 TGTGCCAGCAGCTTATCGGGGAAGATCACAGATACGCAGTATTTT CASSLSGKITDTQYF
TRBD1 - TRBJ2-7 13 TRBV29-1 TGCAGCGCCGGGTCCGGGACAGGGGGCGAGCAGTACTTC CSAGSGTGGEQYF
- - TRBJ1-1 13 TRBV5-1 TGCGCCAGCAGCTTGGATCGAGGCACTGAAGCTTTCTTT CASSLDRGTEAFF
TRBD1 - TRBJ1-5 16 TRBV5-6 TGTGCCAGCAGCGAACGCCGGACAGGGGGCAGGCAGCCCCAGCATTTT CASSERRTGGRQPQHF
- - TRBJ1-5 14 TRBV7-6 TGTGCCAGCAGCTTAAGGGAAGGGGGGGAGCCCCAGCATTTT CASSLREGGEPQHF
TRBD1 - TRBJ1-5 15 TRBV5-5 TGTGCCAGCAGCCAGGACAGGGGCTCAGGGCAGCCCCAGCATTTT CASSQDRGSGQPQHF
- - TRBJ2-5 13 TRBV5-6 TGTGCCAGCAGCCCGGCCGAGCGGGAGACCCAGTACTTC CASSPAERETQYF
- medium-sized TRBJ2-5 16 TRBV5-6 TGTGCCAGCAGCTTGGCCGGGGAAGGGGTTGAGGAGACCCAGTACTTC CASSLAGEGVEETQYF
- - TRBJ2-7 14 TRBV9 TGTGCCAGCAGCGTAGGGTCATGGGACTACGAGCAGTACTTC CASSVGSWDYEQYF
TRBD1 - TRBJ2-1 16 TRBV6-5 TGTGCCAGCAGTTCCCCGGGACAGGGGTCCTACAATGAGCAGTTCTTC CASSSPGQGSYNEQFF
TRBD1 - TRBJ2-4 18 TRBV27 TGTGCCAGCAGCCTCACATCCGGGACAGGGGGCGGCGGAAACATTCAGTACTTC CASSLTSGTGGGGNIQYF
TRBD1 - TRBJ2-5 15 TRBV5-1 TGCGCCAGCAGCTCGAAGACAGGGTGGGGGGAGACCCAGTACTTC CASSSKTGWGETQYF
TRBD2 - TRBJ2-1 16 TRBV25-1 TGTGCCAGCAGTGGGTCCGGGACTAGCGGCTCAAATGAGCAGTTCTTC CASSGSGTSGSNEQFF
TRBD2 - TRBJ2-5 21 TRBV4-1 TGCGCCAGCAGCCAAGAGGCCTTACAGGGGGGACTAGCGGCGTACCAAGAGACCCAGTACTTC CASSQEALQGGLAAYQETQYF
- - TRBJ2-1 16 TRBV11-3 TGTGCCAGCAGCACCCGGGACTCACTGTCCTACAATGAGCAGTTCTTC CASSTRDSLSYNEQFF
TRBD2 - TRBJ2-7 12 TRBV19 TGTGCCAGTAGTATTACCGGGAGGGAGCAGTACTTC CASSITGREQYF
- - TRBJ2-7 13 TRBV18 TGTGCCAGCTCACCTTCCATACCGGTCGAGCAGTACTTC CASSPSIPVEQYF
- - TRBJ2-1 13 TRBV7-3 TGTGCCAGCAGCTTAGGGCAGGGCAATGAGCAGTTCTTC CASSLGQGNEQFF
TRBD1 - TRBJ2-7 15 TRBV13 TGTGCCAGCAGCTTATCTAGGACAGGGGCTAAAGAGCAGTACTTC CASSLSRTGAKEQYF